The rows below give T cell receptor beta chains drawn from one sample of a study of shared clonotypes between healthy human individuals. TCRdb's table, derived via immunoSEQ multiplex PCR, lists solely in-frame clones and lacks some. The sample yields about 2.3 million clones, 80% to 95% seen once. Sequenced input: naive CD4+ T cells from PBMCs. These receptors originate from a man younger than 35 in good health. Some clones in this sample may be carry-over from other donors' samples. Both conserved end residues are part of each CDR3. The D gene is left open where the match is weak.

v_call,d_call,cdr3_aa
TRBV28,-,CASSLLTGELFF
TRBV2,-,CASTRGQDQPQHF
TRBV5-1,TRBD1,CASSLGTGGGYGYTF
TRBV9,-,CASSVAAAGDPYGYTF
TRBV6-5,TRBD1,CASSYQDRAPYGYTF
TRBV6-1,TRBD1,CASSEGQETAIGVDTQYF
TRBV7-8,-,CASSLDRNIQYF
TRBV18,-,CASSPPQGPGANVLTF
TRBV7-3,-,CASSFQGGEQYF
TRBV2,-,CASSVESVGGYTF
TRBV5-1,-,CASSLVAGSSYNEQFF
TRBV9,-,CASSGEDSASNQPQHF
TRBV5-1,-,CASSLTGTEAFF
TRBV5-1,TRBD2,CASSSGTSGITDTQYF
TRBV12-5,TRBD1,CASGGQGRDTQYF
TRBV9,TRBD2,CASSAGLVSYEQYF
TRBV19,TRBD1,CASRATGTGGNEQYF
TRBV6-5,-,CASSYSRQTQNSPLHF
TRBV7-9,TRBD1,CASSFGQGSSPLHF
TRBV2,TRBD2,CASREGTSGGTYNEQFF
TRBV7-9,TRBD1,CASSQGQLNTEAFF
TRBV5-1,-,CASSPRRGTETQYF
TRBV27,-,CASSRIYEAPPEAFF
TRBV7-9,-,CASSQGGGRSGQNIQYF
TRBV7-9,-,CASSSARGTGFPDTQYF
TRBV11-2,-,CASSLGRETEAFF
TRBV10-3,-,CAIASPTYTDTQYF
TRBV6-1,-,CASMGTYPTYEQYF
TRBV11-2,-,CASSSGLNAISETQYF
TRBV18,TRBD1,CASSPSTGGNEKLFF
TRBV7-9,TRBD2,CASSISIGRDNEQFF
TRBV5-6,TRBD1,CASSARDRGFRNGYTF
TRBV19,TRBD2,CARDPSGETFNEQFF
TRBV30,-,CAWSNDSFYEQYF
TRBV5-1,TRBD1,CASSPGQLVADTQYF
TRBV4-2,-,CASSQGGVSTDTQYF
TRBV4-3,-,CASSQDRAYSNQPQHF
TRBV5-1,TRBD1,CASSAIQGESTGELFF
TRBV7-3,TRBD1,CASSSPGTAKSHTQYF
TRBV11-3,-,CASGGTNTGELFF
TRBV5-4,-,CASSGTGLAEAFF
TRBV4-3,-,CASSQGLRIGELFF
TRBV5-6,-,CASSLQSLGNTIYF
TRBV15,TRBD2,CATSSGREAFYEQYF
TRBV19,-,CASSIDQYGGRVAGNTIYF
TRBV5-1,-,CASSLVGSSLTEAFF
TRBV28,TRBD1,CASTTPGQGRDTQYF
TRBV7-3,-,CASSLTGFQETQYF
TRBV18,TRBD2,CASSPAVSGASYEQYF
TRBV28,-,CASSLSTGNTIYF